This T cell receptor beta chain originates from a study of shared clonotypes between healthy human individuals. Naive-designated CD8 cells lacked CD45RO, were positively enriched for CCR7, and omitted terminally differentiated effector memory CD45RA+ cells. The input for sorted-subset replicate PCRs was about 210 ng DNA, 25,000 to 35,000 T cell genomes. Assay: immunoSEQ multiplex PCR; the TCRdb copy retains only in-frame clones and omits some. The table shows approximately 2,200,000 clones, with more than 85% occurring only once. The specimen sequenced was naive CD8+ T cells from PBMCs. The TCR comes from a young man in good health. Some clones in this sample may be carry-over from other donors' samples.

CDR3 protein: CASSMVGRSGELFF. The DNA for the CDR3 is TGTGCCAGTAGTATGGTGGGGAGAAGCGGGGAGCTGTTTTTT. The chain is built from TRBV19 and TRBJ2-2; a weak D match, TRBD2 (5 bases). The CDR3 is made up of 14 amino acids. Germline assignment: CDR1 LNHDA and CDR2 SQIVND (reference sequence). With 3 bases removed from V and 7 bases from J, the gap between germline ends came to 12 bases.